Below, one T cell receptor beta chain is given with its context. This sample is drawn from a study of blood T cell repertoires in COVID-19. V lost 6 bases and J 3 bases, leaving 18 bases between the germline ends. Germline values: CDR1 SNHLY, CDR2 FYNNEI. This CDR3 comprises 15 residues. The protocol was immunoSEQ multiplex PCR, while the TCRdb copy is restricted to in-frame clones and leaves out a portion. The sample yields 200,000 to 300,000 clones, over 65% seen once. Sequencing was done on a sample of peripheral blood. The chain has TRBV2 and TRBJ2-7; perhaps TRBD1 as D (6 bases). The receptor was derived from an elderly woman with acute or convalescent COVID-19. CDR3 sequence: CASRSNRVEVYEQYF. Here the CDR3 DNA reads TGTGCCAGCAGATCTAACAGGGTAGAAGTCTACGAGCAGTACTTC.